Shown below are 30 T cell receptor beta chains from a single sample sequenced in a study of cytomegalovirus exposure and HLA in healthy donors. This table comes from immunoSEQ multiplex PCR, and its TCRdb copy is limited to in-frame clones, with some not included. The sample holds 95,000 to 150,000 clones, around 87% seen once. Specimen: PBMCs. The source of these receptors is a woman aged 18-35 years in good health and CMV-seropositive.

The chain has TRBV9 and TRBJ2-7, with 8 bases aligning to TRBD1. The trim removed 4 bases at V and 4 bases at J, leaving 4 bases unmatched. This CDR3 has 13 residues. Per germline, CDR1 SGDLS and CDR2 YYNGEE. CDR3 amino acids: CASSPGQGYEQYF. The CDR3 coding sequence is TGTGCCAGCAGCCCCGGACAGGGATACGAGCAGTACTTC.

This chain joins TRBV6-1 and TRBJ2-1; D is ambiguous. This CDR3 contains 12 residues. Germline lookup yields CDR1 MNHNS and CDR2 SASEGT. V was pared by 7 bases and J by 10 bases, with 14 bases between. The CDR3 sequence: CASTEKVREQFF. In nucleotides, the CDR3 is TGTGCCAGCACCGAAAAAGTCAGGGAGCAGTTCTTC.

This sequence joins TRBV4-2 and TRBJ1-1; TRBD1 is a possible D gene (5 bases). Germline V gene data show CDR1 as LGHNA and CDR2 as YNFKEQ. Trimming stripped 1 base from V and 2 bases from J, with 17 bases between. This CDR3 comprises 17 residues. This chain's CDR3 is CASSQAAGQGRNTEAFF. The CDR3 region has the DNA TGTGCCAGCAGCCAAGCAGCGGGGCAGGGTAGAAACACTGAAGCTTTCTTT.

This chain joins TRBV5-1 and TRBJ2-7; 9 positions agree with TRBD1. Looked up from germline, CDR1 is SGHRS and CDR2 is YFSETQ. The V segment lost 3 bases and the J segment 3 bases; nucleotides outside the gene matches: 7. The CDR3 is 15 amino acids. CDR3 amino acids: CASSWTGTGNYEQYF. DNA of the CDR3: TGCGCCAGCAGCTGGACCGGGACAGGGAACTACGAGCAGTACTTC.

This chain joins TRBV5-3 and TRBJ1-4; no reliable D call. TRBV5-3 carries the ORF label, with uncertain function. The length of the CDR3 is 16 residues. V shed 4 bases and J shed 7 bases, with 20 bases lying between them. The CDR3 nucleotides are TGTGCCAGAAGCATGACCTCGGGAGAGACGGGTGAAAAACTGTTTTTT. Translation: CARSMTSGETGEKLFF.

The V call is TRBV4-3, the J call TRBJ2-2; D ambiguous. Per germline, CDR1 LGHNA and CDR2 YSLEER. This CDR3 has 16 residues. V gave up 0 bases and J gave up 3 bases, with 11 bases separating them. As DNA, the CDR3 is TGCGCCAGCAGCCAAGATCCGAACCCGGACACCGGGGAGCTGTTTTTT. The encoded protein is CASSQDPNPDTGELFF.

This chain joins TRBV15 and TRBJ1-1, with 7 bases aligning to TRBD1. The CDR3 spans 18 residues. Germline-derived CDR1 and CDR2 are LNHNV and YYDKDF (reference sequence). J lost 0 bases, V lost 4 bases, and 14 bases had no gene match. This CDR3 reads CATSTKDRKITMNTEAFF. The CDR3 region has the DNA TGTGCCACCAGCACTAAGGACAGGAAAATAACAATGAACACTGAAGCTTTCTTT.

CDR3 in DNA: TGTGCCAGCACCGCCCGAAGGTTAGCGGGAGCCAAAAACATTCAGTACTTC. Residues: CASTARRLAGAKNIQYF. The chain is built from TRBV28 and TRBJ2-4, with 7 nucleotides matching TRBD2. J gave up 0 bases and V 7 bases, and 12 bases lay outside the gene matches. Germline V gene data show CDR1 as MDHEN and CDR2 as SYDVKM. CDR3 length equals 17 residues. Together with reference TRBV28 and TRBJ2-4, the CDR3 gives the full variable domain: DVKVTQSSRYLVKRTGEKVFLECVQDMDHENMFWYRQDPGLGLRLIYFSYDVKMKEKGDIPEGYSVSREKKERFSLILESASTNQTSMYLCASTARRLAGAKNIQYFGAGTRLSVL.

V usage is TRBV11-2 and J usage is TRBJ2-1; D may be TRBD2 (6 bases). Trimming took off 3 bases at V and 0 bases at J, with 12 bases between the two ends. From germline, CDR1 is SGHAT and CDR2 FQNNGV. The CDR3 has 16 amino acids. The DNA for the CDR3 is TGTGCCAGCAGCTTTGGCGGGGAGAGCTCCTACAATGAGCAGTTCTTC. Its protein is CASSFGGESSYNEQFF.

The chain is built from TRBV6-6 and TRBJ2-1, with D maybe TRBD1 (6 bases). Trimming left V 5 bases short and J 3 bases short, with 11 bases between. The CDR3 is 14 amino acids. Looked up from germline, CDR1 is MNHNY and CDR2 is SVGAGI (reference sequence). The CDR3: CASSTGMIYNEQFF. In DNA form, the CDR3 reads TGTGCCAGCAGTACAGGGATGATCTACAATGAGCAGTTCTTC.

The V and J genes are TRBV30 and TRBJ2-1, with D uncertain. This CDR3 spans 13 amino acids. Germline V gene sequence: CDR1 GTSNPN, CDR2 SVGIG (reference sequence). V lost 5 bases and J lost 6, with 14 bases in between. In DNA, the CDR3 is TGTGCCTGGGTTCGCGGAACGGGCAATGAGCAGTTCTTC. Its translation is CAWVRGTGNEQFF.

This chain connects TRBV5-1 to TRBJ2-5; 12 nucleotides agree with TRBD2. The germline V gene encodes CDR1 SGHRS and CDR2 YFSETQ. CDR3 size: 19 residues. V gave up 3 bases and J gave up 2 bases; unmatched junction bases: 14. The CDR3 loop is CASSSPGLAGGPGQETQYF. In nucleotides, the CDR3 is TGCGCCAGCAGCTCTCCGGGACTAGCGGGCGGTCCGGGACAAGAGACCCAGTACTTC. The full variable domain, in which reference TRBV5-1 and TRBJ2-5 provide the parts outside the CDR3, is KAGVTQTPRYLIKTRGQQVTLSCSPISGHRSVSWYQQTPGQGLQFLFEYFSETQRNKGNFPGRFSGRQFSNSRSEMNVSTLELGDSALYLCASSSPGLAGGPGQETQYFGPGTRLLVL.

This rearrangement joins TRBV2 to TRBJ2-3; 14 positions agree with TRBD2. CDR1 is SNHLY and CDR2 is FYNNEI in the germline V gene. The CDR3 has 15 residues. The V segment lost 7 bases and the J segment 6 bases; nucleotides outside the gene matches: 6. The CDR3, as DNA: TGTGCCAGCACCCCGACTAGCGGGAGGGGGGATACGCAGTATTTT. The encoded protein is CASTPTSGRGDTQYF.

The V gene is TRBV18, the J gene TRBJ2-1; 14 bases fit TRBD2. The CDR3 is 13 residues long. Per germline, CDR1 KGHSH and CDR2 LQKENI. V trimming: 8 bases; J trimming: 12 bases; junction bases outside the gene matches: 6. CDR3 sequence: CASTGLAGVRQFF. Here the CDR3 DNA reads TGTGCCAGCACGGGACTAGCGGGAGTTCGGCAGTTCTTC.

The CDR3 nucleotides read TGCGCCAGCAGGGCGGGGCAGGGTTACAATGAGCAGTTCTTC. Residues: CASRAGQGYNEQFF. This chain joins TRBV5-1 and TRBJ2-1, with D tentatively TRBD2 (6 bases). CDR1 SGHRS and CDR2 YFSETQ come from the germline V gene. Between the trimmed V and J ends, which lost 5 bases and 4 bases, there was a span of 13 bases. The CDR3 is made up of 14 amino acids.

Details on this clone: At the DNA level, this CDR3 is encoded by other sequences in the same sample as well. This sequence joins TRBV9 and TRBJ2-3; 8 nucleotides match TRBD2. The V and J ends lost 0 bases and 1 base, in that order; junction bases with no gene match: 4. Germline V gene data show CDR1 as SGDLS and CDR2 as YYNGEE. The length of the CDR3 is 16 residues. CDR3 in DNA: TGTGCCAGCAGCGTAGTTGCGGGAGGTCGCACAGATACGCAGTATTTT. Protein product: CASSVVAGGRTDTQYF.

This sequence joins TRBV6-5 and TRBJ1-1; 7 positions match TRBD1. CDR1 is MNHEY and CDR2 is SVGAGI in the germline V gene. The CDR3 runs 13 residues. The V segment lost 7 bases and the J segment 10 bases; nucleotides outside the gene matches: 12. The CDR3 sequence: CASIPPGAGGAFF. CDR3 nucleotides: TGTGCCAGCATCCCACCAGGGGCAGGGGGAGCTTTCTTT.

This chain links TRBV6-5 with TRBJ1-1, with TRBD1 matching over 7 bases. Germline V gene sequence: CDR1 MNHEY, CDR2 SVGAGI. V dropped 2 bases and J dropped 1; count of bases not matched to a gene: 1. The CDR3 length is 14 residues. In DNA, the CDR3 is TGTGCCAGCAGTTACGGGACAGAGAACACTGAAGCTTTCTTT. Its protein product is CASSYGTENTEAFF.

J is TRBJ2-1 and V is TRBV5-1; the match to TRBD1 covers 12 bases. The CDR3 totals 15 residues. V shed 3 bases and J 6 bases; nucleotides not matched to a gene: 4. From germline, CDR1 is SGHRS and CDR2 YFSETQ. CDR3: CASSWGQGARNEQFF. CDR3 DNA sequence: TGCGCCAGCAGCTGGGGACAGGGGGCGCGCAATGAGCAGTTCTTC.

This chain joins TRBV30 and TRBJ1-4; 9 bases match TRBD1. V gave up 3 bases and J gave up 0 bases; unmatched junction bases: 11. The germline CDR1 and CDR2 sequences are GTSNPN and SVGIG (reference sequence). The CDR3 runs to 18 residues. CDR3 residues: CAWRGRQGELATNEKLFF. The CDR3 DNA reads as TGTGCCTGGAGAGGACGACAGGGGGAGTTAGCAACTAATGAAAAACTGTTTTTT.

The chain couples TRBV6-5 to TRBJ2-5; D unresolved. Trimming stripped 10 bases from V and 1 base from J, with 16 bases between. The CDR3 runs to 14 residues. Per germline, CDR1 MNHEY and CDR2 SVGAGI. The CDR3 sequence is CATRPRNGQETQYF. For the CDR3, the DNA is TGTGCCACCCGTCCGCGGAACGGCCAAGAGACCCAGTACTTC.

The chain combines TRBV18 with TRBJ2-7; D remains unclear. The germline CDR1 and CDR2 sequences are KGHSH and LQKENI. CDR3 size: 14 residues. Between the trimmed V and J ends, which lost 0 bases and 6 bases, there was a span of 12 bases. The CDR3, as DNA: TGTGCCAGCTCACCACCCATCAGTAACAGCGAGCAGTACTTC. This gives the protein CASSPPISNSEQYF.

This clone was counted ten times or more. The rearrangement links TRBV7-8 to TRBJ2-2; a weak D match, TRBD1 (6 bases). CDR1 and CDR2 from the germline V gene are SGHVS and FQNEAQ. Trimming cost V 1 base and J 4 bases, with 7 bases left between them. The CDR3 totals 14 residues. Written as DNA, the CDR3 is TGTGCCAGCAGCTTAGGGACAGTCACCGGGGAGCTGTTTTTT. It is translated as CASSLGTVTGELFF.

This chain links TRBV18 with TRBJ2-7, with TRBD1 identical over 9 bases. Trimming took 6 bases from V and 7 from J; bases not matched to a gene: 16. The CDR3 is 16 amino acids. CDR1 and CDR2 (germline): KGHSH, LQKENI. The CDR3 DNA reads TGTGCCAGCTCGCCTATTAGGGACAGGGTCGGTCGTGAGCAGTACTTC. Translated: CASSPIRDRVGREQYF.

In this sample, this clone turned up once. J is TRBJ2-7 and V is TRBV7-2; a weak D match, TRBD2 (6 bases). CDR3 size: 13 residues. V lost 4 bases, J lost 7 bases, and 14 bases lay in between. From germline, CDR1 is SGHTA and CDR2 FQGNSA. CDR3 protein: CASSSLGGGEQYF. The CDR3 DNA is TGTGCCAGCAGCTCCCTGGGCGGAGGGGAGCAGTACTTC.

The genes are TRBV10-2 and TRBJ2-5; D perhaps matches TRBD1 (6 bases). This CDR3 is 12 amino acids long. The V gene's germline CDR1 is WSHSY and CDR2 SAAADI. V was shortened by 3 bases and J by 7 bases, with 9 bases between the two germline ends. Here the CDR3 reads CASSEQGRTQYF. In DNA, the CDR3 is TGCGCCAGCAGTGAACAGGGTAGGACCCAGTACTTC.

V gene TRBV30 combines with J gene TRBJ1-2; D is unclear. Between the trimmed V and J ends, which lost 0 bases and 8 bases, there was a span of 10 bases. The CDR3 totals 12 residues. CDR1 and CDR2 (germline): GTSNPN, SVGIG (reference sequence). CDR3 loop: CAWSVSSQGYTF. The CDR3 region has the DNA TGTGCCTGGAGTGTAAGTTCGCAGGGCTACACCTTC.

V and J are TRBV5-5 and TRBJ1-2; the D gene is possibly TRBD1 (6 bases). The CDR3 has 15 amino acids. Per germline, CDR1 SGHKS and CDR2 YYEKEE (reference sequence). The V gene lost 6 bases and the J gene lost 2 bases, with 17 bases spanning the gap. CDR3: CASNLDRSVNYGYTF. DNA of the CDR3: TGTGCCAGCAACCTCGACAGGTCGGTAAACTATGGCTACACCTTC.

The chain carries TRBV9 and TRBJ1-3; D not resolved. Germline values: CDR1 SGDLS, CDR2 YYNGEE. The CDR3 totals 15 residues. Deletions cut 0 bases from V and 0 bases from J, with 7 bases between. CDR3 in amino acids: CASSVDRYSGNTIYF. In DNA, the CDR3 is TGTGCCAGCAGCGTAGACAGATACTCTGGAAACACCATATATTTT. The full variable domain, its missing parts supplied by reference TRBV9 and TRBJ1-3, is DSGVTQTPKHLITATGQRVTLRCSPRSGDLSVYWYQQSLDQGLQFLIQYYNGEERAKGNILERFSAQQFPDLHSELNLSSLELGDSALYFCASSVDRYSGNTIYFGEGSWLTVV.

This clone appeared a few times. The genes are TRBV11-3 and TRBJ1-2, with D possibly TRBD1 on 6 matching bases. Germline V gene sequence: CDR1 SGHNT, CDR2 YENEEA. CDR3 length: 15 residues. V lost 5 bases and J 8 bases, leaving 21 bases between the germline ends. The CDR3 loop reads CASSGAVVGAGGYTF. CDR3 bases: TGTGCCAGCAGCGGAGCGGTGGTGGGGGCAGGGGGCTACACCTTC.